This T cell receptor beta chain derives from a study of T cells in Graves' hyperthyroidism and ophthalmopathy. Looking at the study overall: Peripheral blood was collected at initial diagnosis, before any treatment. Study-wide points: The model predicted ophthalmopathy a median approximately 6 months before onset.

This clonotype was observed at least ten times. The antigen is not known. The TCR beta CDR3 regions underwent amplification using RNA transcripts as the source. An initial round of RT-PCR targeting the TCR CDR3 relied on the HTBI primer set. MiXCR, applied by TCRdb to the multiplex PCR reads, yields one record per CDR3 protein. The sample carries about 700,000 distinct CDR3 sequences, around 13% recorded once. Deletions cut 1 base from V and 6 bases from J, with 10 bases between. The CDR3 length is 12 residues. CDR1 is DFQATT, CDR2 SNEGSKA, per germline (reference sequence). Diagnoses were established using clinical symptoms, serum thyroxine and TRAb, thyroid ultrasound and orbital computed tomography.

Sequences were obtained from blood. V gene TRBV20-1 combines with J gene TRBJ2-7; TRBD1 might be the D (7 bases). The clonotype was recovered from a woman under 30 with Graves' hyperthyroidism. As DNA, the CDR3 is TGCAGTGCTAGAGTTCAGGGGGGCGAGCAGTACTTC. It is translated as CSARVQGGEQYF.